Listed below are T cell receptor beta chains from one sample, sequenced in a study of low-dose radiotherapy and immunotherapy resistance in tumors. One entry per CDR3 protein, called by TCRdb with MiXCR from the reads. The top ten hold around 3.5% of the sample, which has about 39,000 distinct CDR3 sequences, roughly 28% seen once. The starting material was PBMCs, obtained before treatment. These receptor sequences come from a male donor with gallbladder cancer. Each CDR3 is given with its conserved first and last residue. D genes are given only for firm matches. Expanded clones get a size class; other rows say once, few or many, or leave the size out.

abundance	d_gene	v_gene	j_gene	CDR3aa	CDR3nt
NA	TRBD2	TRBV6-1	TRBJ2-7	CASDLAGGAYEQYF	TGTGCCAGCGATTTAGCGGGAGGGGCCTACGAGCAGTACTTC
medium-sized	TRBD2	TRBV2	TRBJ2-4	CASSDSGRGNIQYF	TGTGCCAGCAGTGATTCCGGGAGGGGCAACATTCAGTACTTC
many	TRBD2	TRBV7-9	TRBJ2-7	CASSRPLGASGSWYEQYF	TGTGCCAGCAGCCGCCCCCTTGGGGCTAGCGGGAGTTGGTACGAGCAGTACTTC
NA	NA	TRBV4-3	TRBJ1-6	CASSQVRGVNSPLHF	TGCGCCAGCAGCCAAGTTAGGGGCGTCAATTCACCCCTCCACTTT
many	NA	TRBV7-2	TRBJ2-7	CASSPLSGRSSYEQYF	TGTGCCAGCAGCCCACTCAGCGGGCGGAGCTCCTACGAGCAGTACTTC
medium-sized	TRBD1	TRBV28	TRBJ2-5	CASRGTGGFGRQETQYF	TGTGCTTCGCGGGGGACAGGGGGCTTTGGGCGCCAAGAGACCCAGTACTTC
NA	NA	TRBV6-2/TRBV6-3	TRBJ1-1	CASTSAPGTEAFF	TGTGCCAGCACCAGCGCGCCTGGAACTGAAGCTTTCTTT
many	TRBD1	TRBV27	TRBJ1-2	CASSLSWTGFGYTF	TGTGCCAGCAGTTTATCATGGACAGGGTTCGGCTACACCTTC
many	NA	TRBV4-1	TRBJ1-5	CASSQEPGVGGNQPQHF	TGCGCCAGCAGCCAAGAACCGGGGGTAGGGGGCAATCAGCCCCAGCATTTT
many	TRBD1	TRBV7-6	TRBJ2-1	CASSSSPGQHNEQFF	TGTGCCAGCAGCTCATCTCCGGGACAGCACAATGAGCAGTTCTTC
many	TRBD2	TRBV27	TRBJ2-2	CASSLLAGGPNGELFF	TGTGCCAGCAGTTTATTAGCGGGGGGGCCGAACGGGGAGCTGTTTTTT
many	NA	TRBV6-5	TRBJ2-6	CASRLGGLGANVLTF	TGTGCCAGCCGTCTCGGGGGGCTTGGGGCCAACGTCCTGACTTTC
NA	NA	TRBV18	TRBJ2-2	CASSTDTGELFF	TGTGCCAGCTCAACAGACACCGGGGAGCTGTTTTTT
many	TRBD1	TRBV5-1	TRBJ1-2	CASSYGQGGLYGYTF	TGCGCCAGCAGCTATGGACAGGGTGGCCTCTATGGCTACACCTTC
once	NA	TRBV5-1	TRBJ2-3	CASSLGDRHSTDTQYF	TGCGCCAGCAGCTTGGGGGACCGACACAGCACAGATACGCAGTATTTT
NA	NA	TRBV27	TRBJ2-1	CATMSLGYEQFF	TGTGCCACCATGTCTCTCGGGTATGAGCAGTTCTTC
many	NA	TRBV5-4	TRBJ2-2	CASSLGGGKNTGELFF	TGTGCCAGCAGCTTGGGCGGCGGGAAGAACACCGGGGAGCTGTTTTTT
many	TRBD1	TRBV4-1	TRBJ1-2	CASSHPRGPGYTF	TGCGCCAGCAGCCATCCGAGGGGGCCTGGCTACACCTTC
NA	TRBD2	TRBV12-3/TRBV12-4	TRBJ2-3	CASSSKKREGVDTQYF	TGTGCCAGCAGCTCAAAAAAGCGGGAGGGCGTTGATACGCAGTATTTT
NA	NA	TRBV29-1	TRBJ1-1	CSSRHQGANTEAFF	TGCAGCTCCCGCCACCAGGGAGCGAACACTGAAGCTTTCTTT
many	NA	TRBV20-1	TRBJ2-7	CSARRGTGNSYEQYF	TGCAGTGCTAGGCGTGGGACTGGGAACTCCTACGAGCAGTACTTC
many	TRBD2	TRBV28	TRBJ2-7	CASSTPGRGEQYF	TGTGCCAGCAGTACCCCGGGGAGGGGCGAGCAGTACTTC
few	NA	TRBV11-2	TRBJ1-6	CASSLREGNSPLHF	TGTGCCAGCAGCTTACGGGAGGGGAACTCACCCCTCCACTTT
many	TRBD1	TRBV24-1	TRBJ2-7	CATSDWDRGRDEQYF	TGTGCCACCAGTGATTGGGACAGGGGAAGGGACGAGCAGTACTTC
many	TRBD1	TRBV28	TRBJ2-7	CASSLPGTESYEQYF	TGTGCCAGCAGTTTACCCGGGACAGAAAGCTACGAGCAGTACTTC
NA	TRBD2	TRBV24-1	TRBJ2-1	CATSVGGGPVFGEQFF	TGTGCCACCAGTGTCGGGGGAGGGCCGGTTTTCGGTGAGCAGTTCTTC
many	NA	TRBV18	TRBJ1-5	CASSPRGVHSNQPQHF	TGTGCCAGCTCACCACGGGGTGTCCATAGCAATCAGCCCCAGCATTTT
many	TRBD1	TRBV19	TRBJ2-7	CASRGDRGVYEQYF	TGTGCCAGTAGGGGGGACAGGGGAGTATACGAGCAGTACTTC
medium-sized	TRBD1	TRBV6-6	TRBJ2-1	CATKGRDRDNNEQFF	TGTGCCACAAAGGGGAGGGACAGGGATAACAATGAGCAGTTCTTC
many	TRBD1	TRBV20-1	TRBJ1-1	CSARERTGGGGAFF	TGCAGTGCTAGAGAGCGGACAGGGGGTGGAGGAGCTTTCTTT
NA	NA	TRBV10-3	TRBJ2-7	CATSGQNYEQYF	TGTGCCACCAGTGGGCAGAACTACGAGCAGTACTTC
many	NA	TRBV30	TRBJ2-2	CAWSVLHTGELFF	TGTGCCTGGAGTGTACTTCACACCGGGGAGCTGTTTTTT
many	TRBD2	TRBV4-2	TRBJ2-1	CASSPLNGRAGGNEQFF	TGTGCCAGCAGCCCCCTGAATGGCAGGGCGGGGGGCAATGAGCAGTTCTTC
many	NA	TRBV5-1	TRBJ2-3	CASSLEAYTDTQYF	TGCGCCAGCAGCTTGGAAGCTTACACAGATACGCAGTATTTT
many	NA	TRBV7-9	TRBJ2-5	CASNGMGETQYF	TGTGCCAGCAATGGGATGGGGGAGACCCAGTACTTC
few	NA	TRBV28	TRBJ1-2	CASRSGGLDYGYTF	TGTGCCAGCAGGTCGGGTGGATTGGACTATGGCTACACCTTC
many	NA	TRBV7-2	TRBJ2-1	CAGTPPAGIRNEQFF	TGTGCCGGCACCCCGCCGGCGGGGATTCGAAATGAGCAGTTCTTC
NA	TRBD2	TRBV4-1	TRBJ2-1	CASSQIAGGRNEQFF	TGCGCCAGCAGCCAAATTGCGGGGGGCAGGAATGAGCAGTTCTTC
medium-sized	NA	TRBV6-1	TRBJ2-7	CASSEVLGGEQYF	TGTGCCAGCAGTGAAGTTCTGGGGGGCGAGCAGTACTTC
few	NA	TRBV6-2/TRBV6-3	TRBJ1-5	CASTLDRGNQPQHF	TGTGCCAGCACCCTAGATAGGGGCAATCAGCCCCAGCATTTT
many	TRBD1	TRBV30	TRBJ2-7	CAWSPGGEQYF	TGTGCCTGGAGCCCAGGGGGCGAGCAGTACTTC
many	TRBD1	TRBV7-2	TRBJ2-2	CASIAGGAGELFF	TGTGCCAGCATTGCAGGGGGCGCCGGGGAGCTGTTTTTT
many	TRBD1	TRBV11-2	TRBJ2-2	CASSPSPGTGMSGELFF	TGTGCCAGCAGCCCGTCCCCGGGGACAGGGATGTCGGGGGAGCTGTTTTTT
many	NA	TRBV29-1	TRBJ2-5	CSVAQETQYF	TGCAGCGTTGCTCAAGAGACCCAGTACTTC
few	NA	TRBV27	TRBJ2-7	CASRPGTGESGGQYF	TGTGCCAGCAGACCCGGCACGGGGGAGAGTGGTGGGCAGTACTTC
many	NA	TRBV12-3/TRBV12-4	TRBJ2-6	CASSRTGFKANVLTF	TGTGCCAGCAGTCGTACAGGGTTTAAAGCCAACGTCCTGACTTTC
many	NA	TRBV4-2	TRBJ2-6	CASSQDMIGSSGANVLTF	TGTGCCAGCAGCCAAGATATGATAGGATCCTCTGGGGCCAACGTCCTGACTTTC